This is a list of T cell receptor beta chains from one sample in a study of blood T cell repertoires in COVID-19. Produced via immunoSEQ multiplex PCR; TCRdb's table is partial and in-frame only. The profile covers 35,000 to 45,000 clones, with around 90% appearing a single time and around 0.39% taken by the ten largest. Material: peripheral blood. These receptors all come from a man aged 50-59 years with COVID-19, enrolled during active disease. The CDR3 runs from the conserved cysteine through the conserved F or W. D genes are given only for firm matches. A row's size may be missing; if present it is once, few, many or a size class.

>TRBV6-5|TRBJ2-5|NA|TRBD2
TGTGCCAGCAGTCGAAGCGGACTAGCGGGAGAGACCCAGTACTTC
CASSRSGLAGETQYF
>TRBV4-1|TRBJ2-4|NA|TRBD2
TGCGCCAGCAGCCAAGAGGTAGCGGGAGCCAAAAACATTCAGTACTTC
CASSQEVAGAKNIQYF
>TRBV5-1|TRBJ1-4|NA|NA
TGCGCCAGCAGCTTGGAGTTCAGAAATGAAAAACTGTTTTTT
CASSLEFRNEKLFF
>TRBV5-5|TRBJ2-3|few|TRBD2
TGTGCCAGCAGCTACGGGGGGTCGTACACAGATACGCAGTATTTT
CASSYGGSYTDTQYF
>TRBV18|TRBJ1-3|NA|NA
TGTGCCAGCTCACCCGAGGAAGGAAACACCATATATTTT
CASSPEEGNTIYF
>TRBV7-2|TRBJ2-5|NA|TRBD2
TGTGCCAGCAGCTTAGAGGCGACTAGCGGGAGTAAGACCCAGTACTTC
CASSLEATSGSKTQYF
>TRBV6-5|TRBJ2-5|NA|TRBD1
TGTGCCAGCAATCAGGACAGGGGGCTCGGGACCCAGTACTTC
CASNQDRGLGTQYF
>TRBV21-1|TRBJ2-5|NA|NA
TGTGCCAGCAGCAAAGGGGGTCCGGGACACAACCAAGAGACCCAGTACTTC
CASSKGGPGHNQETQYF
>TRBV19|TRBJ2-3|NA|TRBD2
TGTGCCTCCACAGCGGGAGACGGCACAGATACGCAGTATTTT
CASTAGDGTDTQYF
>TRBV19|TRBJ1-3|NA|NA
TGTGCCACCGAGGACAGTTACTCTGGAAACACCATATATTTT
CATEDSYSGNTIYF
>TRBV14|TRBJ1-5|NA|TRBD1
TGTGCCAGCAGCCAACCGGACAGGGAAGACAATCAGCCCCAGCATTTT
CASSQPDREDNQPQHF
>TRBV6-6|TRBJ1-5|NA|TRBD1
TGTGCCAGCAGTCGGACAGGGGTAGGCAATCAGCCCCAGCATTTT
CASSRTGVGNQPQHF
>TRBV4-3|TRBJ2-3|NA|TRBD2
TGCGCCAGCAGCCGAAGAGGGCGGGGACTAGCGGGGGGCACAGATACGCAGTATTTT
CASSRRGRGLAGGTDTQYF
>TRBV4-1|TRBJ2-7|once|NA
TGCGCCAGCAGCGAAGGGCCACAATATTACCCCTGGCCCTACGAGCAGTACTTC
CASSEGPQYYPWPYEQYF
>TRBV6-2/TRBV6-3|TRBJ2-7|NA|TRBD1
TGTGCCAGCAGTCCCGCCGGGACAGGGTTCAACGAGCAGTACTTC
CASSPAGTGFNEQYF
>TRBV7-2|TRBJ2-7|NA|NA
TGTGCCAGCAGCTTAGTCAGAACCGTCTACGAGCAGTACTTC
CASSLVRTVYEQYF
>TRBV7-8|TRBJ2-5|NA|TRBD1
TGTGCCAGCAGCTTAGCGTTGAGACAGGGGGCGCGGGAGACCCAGTACTTC
CASSLALRQGARETQYF
>TRBV24-1|TRBJ1-2|NA|TRBD1
TGTGCCACCAGTGACCTGACAGGGAGCTATGGCTACACCTTC
CATSDLTGSYGYTF
>TRBV9|TRBJ1-6|NA|NA
TGTGCCAGCAGCTCCTCCAGGACAGCGAGCTCCTATAATTCACCCCTCCACTTT
CASSSSRTASSYNSPLHF
>TRBV28|TRBJ2-7|NA|TRBD1
TGTGCCAGCAGTCCGCTCGACAGGGTTGGGGAGCAGTACTTC
CASSPLDRVGEQYF
>TRBV5-4|TRBJ2-3|NA|NA
TGTGCCAGCAGCTTGGCTTACACAGATACGCAGTATTTT
CASSLAYTDTQYF
>TRBV7-2|TRBJ2-1|NA|NA
TGTGCCAGCAGCTTAGGGCAGGGGAGTTTCAATGAGCAGTTCTTC
CASSLGQGSFNEQFF
>TRBV19|TRBJ1-1|NA|TRBD1
TGTGCCAGTAGTATGAGGACAGGATCGATAGAGTGGCTGGAAGCTTTCTTT
CASSMRTGSIEWLEAFF
>TRBV29-1|TRBJ1-1|NA|NA
TGCAGCGGACAGGCCCTCCTACGGGAAGCTTTCTTT
CSGQALLREAFF
>TRBV5-1|TRBJ2-2|NA|NA
TGCGCCAGCAGCTTACAGGGAACGGGTGGCGGGGAGCTGTTTTTT
CASSLQGTGGGELFF
>TRBV12-3/TRBV12-4|TRBJ2-5|NA|NA
TGTGCCAGCAGCGAACTAGTCATGGAGACCCAGTACTTC
CASSELVMETQYF
>TRBV19|TRBJ2-7|NA|TRBD1
TGTGCCAGTAGTCCGGGGACAGGGGGCTACGAGCAGTACTTC
CASSPGTGGYEQYF